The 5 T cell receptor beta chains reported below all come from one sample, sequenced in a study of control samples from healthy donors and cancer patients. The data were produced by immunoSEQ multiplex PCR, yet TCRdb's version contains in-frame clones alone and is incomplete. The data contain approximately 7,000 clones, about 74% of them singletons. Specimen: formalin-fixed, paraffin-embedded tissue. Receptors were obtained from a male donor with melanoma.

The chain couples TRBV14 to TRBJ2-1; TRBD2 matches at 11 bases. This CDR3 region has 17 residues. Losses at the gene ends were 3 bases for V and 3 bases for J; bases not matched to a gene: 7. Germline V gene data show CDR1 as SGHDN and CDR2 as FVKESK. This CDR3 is CASSQPGTSGNYNEQFF. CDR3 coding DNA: TGTGCCAGCAGCCAGCCAGGGACTAGCGGTAACTACAATGAGCAGTTCTTC.

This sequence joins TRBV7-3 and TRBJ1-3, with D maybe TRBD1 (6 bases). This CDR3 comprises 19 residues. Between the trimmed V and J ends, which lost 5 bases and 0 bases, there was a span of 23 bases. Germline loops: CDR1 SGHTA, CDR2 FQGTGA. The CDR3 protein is CASSPKRKGTRSSGNTIYF. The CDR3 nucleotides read TGTGCCAGCAGCCCAAAACGCAAAGGGACACGAAGCTCTGGAAACACCATATATTTT.

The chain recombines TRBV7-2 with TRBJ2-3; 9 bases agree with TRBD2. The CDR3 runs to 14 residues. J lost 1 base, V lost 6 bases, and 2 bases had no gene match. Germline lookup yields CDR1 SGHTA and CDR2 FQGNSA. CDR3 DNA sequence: TGTGCCAGCAGTTCTAGCGGGGGCACAGATACGCAGTATTTT. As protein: CASSSSGGTDTQYF.

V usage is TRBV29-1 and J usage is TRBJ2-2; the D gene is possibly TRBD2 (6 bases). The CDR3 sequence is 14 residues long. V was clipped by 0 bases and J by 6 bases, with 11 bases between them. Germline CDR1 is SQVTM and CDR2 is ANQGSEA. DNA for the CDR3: TGCAGCGTTGAAGATGACCGCGGGGCCGGGGAGCTGTTTTTT. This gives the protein CSVEDDRGAGELFF.

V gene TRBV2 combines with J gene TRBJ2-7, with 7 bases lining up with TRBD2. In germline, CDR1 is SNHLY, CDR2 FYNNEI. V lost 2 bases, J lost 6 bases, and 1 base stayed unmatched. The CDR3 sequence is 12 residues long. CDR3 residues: CASSESGGEQYF. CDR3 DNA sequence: TGTGCCAGCAGTGAATCGGGGGGCGAGCAGTACTTC. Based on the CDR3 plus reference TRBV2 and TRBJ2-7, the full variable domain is EPEVTQTPSHQVTQMGQEVILRCVPISNHLYFYWYRQILGQKVEFLVSFYNNEISEKSEIFDDQFSVERPDGSNFTLKIRSTKLEDSAMYFCASSESGGEQYFGPGTRLTVT.